This passage covers 27 T cell receptor beta chains from one sample sequenced in a study of blood T cell repertoires in COVID-19. Clones were sequenced by immunoSEQ multiplex PCR, and TCRdb holds only the in-frame ones, with some missing. The sample includes approximately 300,000 clones, around four fifths of them seen just once. Sequencing input: peripheral blood. These receptors were collected from a woman between 50 and 59 years old with acute or convalescent COVID-19.

The rearrangement links TRBV9 to TRBJ1-5, with 7 nucleotides matching TRBD1. The J segment lost 3 bases and the V segment lost 4 bases, leaving 4 bases of the junction unmatched. CDR3 length: 14 amino acids. Germline loops: CDR1 SGDLS, CDR2 YYNGEE. CDR3 coding DNA: TGTGCCAGCAGCCGCGGACAGGCCAATCAGCCCCAGCATTTT. Its translation: CASSRGQANQPQHF. The complete variable domain, with remaining parts taken from reference TRBV9 and TRBJ1-5, reads DSGVTQTPKHLITATGQRVTLRCSPRSGDLSVYWYQQSLDQGLQFLIQYYNGEERAKGNILERFSAQQFPDLHSELNLSSLELGDSALYFCASSRGQANQPQHFGDGTRLSIL.

This chain links TRBV3-1 (or the pseudogene TRBV3-2) with TRBJ2-7, with D perhaps TRBD2 (6 bases). Germline assignment: CDR1 LGHDT and CDR2 YNNKEL (reference sequence). The CDR3 extends over 13 amino acids. V was shortened by 4 bases and J by 3 bases, with 10 bases between the two germline ends. The CDR3 sequence: CASSLMGLYEQYF. The CDR3 DNA is TGTGCCAGCAGCCTCATGGGACTCTACGAGCAGTACTTC.

The chain uses TRBV27 and TRBJ2-2, with 16 bases aligning to TRBD2. This CDR3 contains 17 residues. Unmatched junction bases numbered 4, after V lost 4 bases and J lost 5 bases. The germline V gene has CDR1 MNHEY and CDR2 SMNVEV (reference sequence). The CDR3 sequence: CASSSGLAGGPTGELFF. DNA of the CDR3: TGTGCCAGCAGTTCGGGACTAGCGGGGGGGCCTACCGGGGAGCTGTTTTTT.

The genes are TRBV30 and TRBJ2-2; D not resolved. Germline-derived CDR1 and CDR2 are GTSNPN and SVGIG (reference sequence). The ends were cut back, 0 bases at V and 3 bases at J, with 5 bases in the middle. This CDR3 region has 13 residues. The CDR3, as DNA: TGTGCCTGGAGTGTACTGTACACCGGGGAGCTGTTTTTT. Translation gives CAWSVLYTGELFF.

The chain is built from TRBV5-1 and TRBJ1-1; 8 nucleotides align to TRBD1. The CDR3 contains 13 residues. Germline-derived CDR1 and CDR2 are SGHRS and YFSETQ. V was pared by 4 bases and J by 5 bases, with 4 bases of the junction left unmatched. The CDR3 here is CASSATGGTEAFF. The CDR3 coding sequence is TGCGCCAGCAGCGCTACAGGGGGTACTGAAGCTTTCTTT.

V usage is TRBV10-2 and J usage is TRBJ2-7, with D maybe TRBD2 (5 bases). The CDR3 runs to 15 residues. The germline CDR1 and CDR2 sequences are WSHSY and SAAADI. V was cut by 1 base and J by 6 bases, with 16 bases left in between. In nucleotides, the CDR3 is TGCGCCAGCAGTGAGTGGACCTCGTCACTAGTCGAGCAGTACGTC. Translating gives CASSEWTSSLVEQYV.

This chain connects TRBV9 to TRBJ2-5, with TRBD2 matching over 10 bases. The CDR3 covers 15 residues. The V gene end was trimmed by 3 bases and the J gene end by 7 bases; junction bases not matched to a gene: 9. Germline loops: CDR1 SGDLS, CDR2 YYNGEE. CDR3: CASSAPGLARVTQYF. The CDR3 DNA sequence: TGTGCCAGCAGCGCGCCGGGACTAGCGAGGGTGACCCAGTACTTC. Together with reference TRBV9 and TRBJ2-5, the CDR3 gives the full variable domain: DSGVTQTPKHLITATGQRVTLRCSPRSGDLSVYWYQQSLDQGLQFLIQYYNGEERAKGNILERFSAQQFPDLHSELNLSSLELGDSALYFCASSAPGLARVTQYFGPGTRLLVL.

A single count supports this clone. The chain links TRBV4-3 to TRBJ1-2; TRBD1 agrees at 7 bases. Germline lookup yields CDR1 LGHNA and CDR2 YSLEER. This CDR3 comprises 13 residues. The ends lost 2 bases at V and 3 bases at J; junction bases unmatched: 0. CDR3 protein: CASSQQGDYGYTF. CDR3 coding DNA: TGCGCCAGCAGCCAACAGGGGGACTATGGCTACACCTTC.

The gene calls are TRBV9 and TRBJ2-4; 7 bases align to TRBD1. V shed 2 bases and J 8 bases; nucleotides not matched to a gene: 4. CDR3 length: 13 amino acids. CDR1 and CDR2 (germline): SGDLS, YYNGEE. The CDR3 coding sequence is TGTGCCAGCAGCGTGACAGGGTACGACATTCAGTACTTC. Its translation is CASSVTGYDIQYF.

This chain uses TRBV2 with TRBJ1-2; D unresolved. Germline V gene data show CDR1 as SNHLY and CDR2 as FYNNEI. CDR3 length: 12 amino acids. Trimming left V 10 bases short and J 7 bases short, with 16 bases between. CDR3 in DNA: TGTGCCAACCCGATCGCGAGGCCTGGCTACACCTTC. This codes for CANPIARPGYTF.

The V and J genes are TRBV5-1 and TRBJ1-1, with D tentatively TRBD1 (6 bases). From germline, CDR1 is SGHRS and CDR2 YFSETQ. V was cut by 4 bases and J by 4 bases, with 14 bases left in between. The CDR3 contains 14 residues. The DNA for the CDR3 is TGCGCCAGCAGCCCGAAGACAGGTAGCACTGAAGCTTTCTTT. Encoded protein: CASSPKTGSTEAFF.

V and J are TRBV7-9 and TRBJ2-7; D may be TRBD2 (5 bases). The CDR3 is 12 amino acids. The germline gives CDR1 SEHNR, CDR2 FQNEAQ (reference sequence). V was shortened by 5 bases and J by 5 bases, with 10 bases between the two germline ends. The CDR3 DNA follows: TGTGCCAGCAGCCACGGGAACGACGAGCAGTACGTC. It translates to CASSHGNDEQYV.

The V and J genes are TRBV2 and TRBJ2-5; 9 bases fit TRBD1. The junction had 8 bases not matched to a gene; V was cut back by 7 bases and J by 5 bases. This CDR3 spans 14 amino acids. Germline loops: CDR1 SNHLY, CDR2 FYNNEI. DNA for the CDR3: TGTGCCAGCATCTACTCAGGGACAGGGGAGACCCAGTACTTC. Translation: CASIYSGTGETQYF.

V gene TRBV11-2 combines with J gene TRBJ2-7, with 8 bases matching TRBD2. Germline-derived CDR1 and CDR2 are SGHAT and FQNNGV. The CDR3 length is 15 residues. V lost 2 bases, J lost 5 bases, and 8 bases stayed unmatched. For the CDR3, the DNA is TGTGCCAGCAGCTTATCGAGCGGGAGTTTGAACGAGCAGTACTTC. Residues: CASSLSSGSLNEQYF.

The chain links TRBV29-1 to TRBJ1-2; a weak D match, TRBD1 (6 bases). The CDR3 has 13 residues. Between the trimmed V and J ends, which lost 6 bases and 5 bases, there was a span of 16 bases. Germline assignment: CDR1 SQVTM and CDR2 ANQGSEA. CDR3 nucleotide sequence: TGCAGCGTACTTCAGGGGACACTTTATGGCTACACCTTC. Its translation: CSVLQGTLYGYTF. Complete variable domain (other parts from reference TRBV29-1 and TRBJ1-2): SAVISQKPSRDICQRGTSLTIQCQVDSQVTMMFWYRQQPGQSLTLIATANQGSEATYESGFVIDKFPISRPNLTFSTLTVSNMSPEDSSIYLCSVLQGTLYGYTFGSGTRLTVV.

The J gene is TRBJ2-3, the V gene TRBV7-2; tentatively, D is TRBD2 (6 bases). Germline V gene data show CDR1 as SGHTA and CDR2 as FQGNSA. The CDR3 is 13 amino acids. Trimming shortened V by 5 bases and J by 6 bases, and 12 bases separated the two germline ends. The CDR3 sequence is CASSIRRDDTQYF. CDR3 sequence (DNA): TGTGCCAGCAGCATAAGGAGGGATGATACGCAGTATTTT.

The rearrangement joins TRBV11-3 to TRBJ2-2, with 10 bases fitting TRBD1. V was clipped by 4 bases and J by 7 bases; unmatched bases: 3. Germline V CDR1 and CDR2: SGHNT, YENEEA. CDR3 length: 14 residues. The CDR3 region is CASSSDRGFGELFF. The CDR3, as DNA: TGTGCCAGCAGCTCGGACAGGGGGTTCGGGGAGCTGTTTTTT.

The CDR3 loop reads CATSTQRANQPQHF. The CDR3 DNA reads TGTGCCACCAGCACCCAGAGGGCAAATCAGCCCCAGCATTTT. The chain is built from TRBV15 and TRBJ1-5; no definite D call. The V and J ends lost 4 bases and 4 bases respectively, with 11 bases between them. Germline assignment: CDR1 LNHNV and CDR2 YYDKDF (reference sequence). The CDR3 spans 14 residues. The whole variable domain, filled in from reference TRBV15 and TRBJ1-5, reads DAMVIQNPRYQVTQFGKPVTLSCSQTLNHNVMYWYQQKSSQAPKLLFHYYDKDFNNEADTPDNFQSRRPNTSFCFLDIRSPGLGDTAMYLCATSTQRANQPQHFGDGTRLSIL.

The chain carries TRBV5-5 and TRBJ1-4, with 7 bases matching TRBD1. Germline loops: CDR1 SGHKS, CDR2 YYEKEE (reference sequence). The V and J ends lost 3 bases and 4 bases, in that order; junction bases with no gene match: 3. This CDR3 spans 14 amino acids. CDR3 sequence (DNA): TGTGCCAGCAGCTCACAGGGGATTAATGAAAAACTGTTTTTT. This translates into CASSSQGINEKLFF.

CDR3 DNA: TGCGCCAGCAGCTTGCCGTTACTAGCCAAAAACATTCAGTACTTC. Translating gives CASSLPLLAKNIQYF. The chain uses TRBV5-1 and TRBJ2-4; no clear D gene. This CDR3 comprises 15 residues. V was trimmed by 1 base and J by 0 bases, leaving 8 bases between them. The germline V gene encodes CDR1 SGHRS and CDR2 YFSETQ. Combining the CDR3 with reference TRBV5-1 and TRBJ2-4 gives the whole variable domain KAGVTQTPRYLIKTRGQQVTLSCSPISGHRSVSWYQQTPGQGLQFLFEYFSETQRNKGNFPGRFSGRQFSNSRSEMNVSTLELGDSALYLCASSLPLLAKNIQYFGAGTRLSVL.

V is TRBV5-1 and J is TRBJ2-2, with 9 bases that match TRBD1. Germline V gives CDR1 SGHRS, CDR2 YFSETQ. V shed 0 bases, J shed 5 bases, and the junction held 8 bases outside the gene matches. There are 17 residues in the CDR3. The CDR3 protein is CASSLAVGTGITGELFF. The CDR3, as DNA: TGCGCCAGCAGCTTGGCTGTCGGGACAGGGATTACCGGGGAGCTGTTTTTT.

The chain links TRBV2 to TRBJ1-3; TRBD1 matches 12 bases. The CDR3 spans 21 residues. With V trimmed by 6 bases and J by 0 bases, 18 bases remained unmatched. Germline CDR1 and CDR2: SNHLY and FYNNEI. For the CDR3, the DNA is TGTGCCAGCAGAACCGGGACAGGGGGCGCGTGGAATGGCGACTCTGGAAACACCATATATTTT. Its protein product is CASRTGTGGAWNGDSGNTIYF.

Only one count was recorded for this clone. The CDR3 nucleotides are TGTGCCAGCAGTTTATCGAGAGGCCCCAACACTGAAGCTTTCTTT. Protein sequence: CASSLSRGPNTEAFF. The gene calls are TRBV27 and TRBJ1-1; D is unresolved. The germline V gene encodes CDR1 MNHEY and CDR2 SMNVEV (reference sequence). V gave up 0 bases and J gave up 2 bases, with 10 bases separating them. This CDR3 contains 15 residues.

The rearrangement joins TRBV18 to TRBJ2-7; D is ambiguous. The CDR3 has 16 amino acids. Per germline, CDR1 KGHSH and CDR2 LQKENI. V was shortened by 2 bases and J by 0 bases, with 14 bases between the two germline ends. The CDR3 nucleotides read TGTGCCAGCTCACCAAATCCGCTAACAGTCTCCTACGAGCAGTACTTC. Encoded protein: CASSPNPLTVSYEQYF. Complete variable domain (other parts from reference TRBV18 and TRBJ2-7): NAGVMQNPRHLVRRRGQEARLRCSPMKGHSHVYWYRQLPEEGLKFMVYLQKENIIDESGMPKERFSAEFPKEGPSILRIQQVVRGDSAAYFCASSPNPLTVSYEQYFGPGTRLTVT.

The DNA of the CDR3 is TGTGCCAGTAGGAAGGACAGGGGTACGGGAAACACCATATATTTT. This sequence encodes CASRKDRGTGNTIYF. V usage is TRBV19 and J usage is TRBJ1-3; 9 bases fit TRBD1. The CDR3 is 15 amino acids. Trimming cost V 6 bases and J 4 bases; bases outside gene matches: 7. The germline CDR1 and CDR2 sequences are LNHDA and SQIVND (reference sequence).

Here the CDR3 DNA reads TGTGCCAGCAGCCTCGGACAGGGGTACTATGGCTACACCTTC. The encoded protein is CASSLGQGYYGYTF. The chain has TRBV5-6 and TRBJ1-2, with TRBD1 identical over 9 bases. The trim removed 4 bases at V and 3 bases at J, leaving 4 bases unmatched. The length of the CDR3 is 14 residues. CDR1 is SGHDT, CDR2 YYEEEE, per germline.

The chain uses TRBV4-3 and TRBJ2-1, with TRBD2 matching over 7 bases. With 4 bases clipped from V and 8 bases from J, the junction kept 20 bases outside the gene matches. The CDR3 is 18 residues long. From germline, CDR1 is LGHNA and CDR2 YSLEER. The CDR3 here is CASSLSSFLGGRVDEQFF. The DNA for the CDR3 is TGCGCCAGCAGCCTCTCGAGCTTCTTAGGCGGGAGAGTCGATGAGCAGTTCTTC.